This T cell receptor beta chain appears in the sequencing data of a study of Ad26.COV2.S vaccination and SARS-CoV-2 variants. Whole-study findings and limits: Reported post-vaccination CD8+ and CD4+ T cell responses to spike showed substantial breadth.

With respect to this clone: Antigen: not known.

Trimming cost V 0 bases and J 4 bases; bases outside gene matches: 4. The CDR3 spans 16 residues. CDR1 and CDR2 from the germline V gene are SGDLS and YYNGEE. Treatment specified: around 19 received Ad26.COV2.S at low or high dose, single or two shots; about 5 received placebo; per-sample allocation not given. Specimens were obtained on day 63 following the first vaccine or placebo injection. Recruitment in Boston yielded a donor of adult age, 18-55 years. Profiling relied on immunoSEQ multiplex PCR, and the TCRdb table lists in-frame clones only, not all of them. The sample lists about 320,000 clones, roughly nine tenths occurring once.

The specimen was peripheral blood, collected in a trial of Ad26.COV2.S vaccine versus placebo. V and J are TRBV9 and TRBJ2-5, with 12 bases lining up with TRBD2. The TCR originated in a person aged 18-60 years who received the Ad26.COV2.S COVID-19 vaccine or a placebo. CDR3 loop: CASSVGASGGAETQYF. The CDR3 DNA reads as TGTGCCAGCAGCGTAGGGGCTAGCGGGGGGGCAGAGACCCAGTACTTC. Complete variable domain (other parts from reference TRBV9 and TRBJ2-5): DSGVTQTPKHLITATGQRVTLRCSPRSGDLSVYWYQQSLDQGLQFLIQYYNGEERAKGNILERFSAQQFPDLHSELNLSSLELGDSALYFCASSVGASGGAETQYFGPGTRLLVL.